This T cell receptor beta chain was sequenced in a study of cytomegalovirus exposure and HLA in healthy donors. Per the germline V gene, CDR1 is LNHDA and CDR2 is SQIVND (reference sequence). This CDR3 is 16 amino acids long. Trimming at V came to 6 bases and at J to 5 bases, leaving 13 bases not matched to a gene. The PCR had 60 Vbeta and 13 Jbeta primers. Measured with immunoSEQ multiplex PCR; TCRdb has only the in-frame clones, and not every one. The sample holds approximately 81,000 clones; about 68% are singletons and the top ten take over 7.5%. Findings of the study overall: Using the classifier, cytomegalovirus status was reportedly diagnosed with high specificity and sensitivity.

Turning to this clone: As yet, its antigen is unknown.

This chain links TRBV19 with TRBJ1-5; TRBD1 aligns across 7 bases. The source is a man aged 40-50 years in good health and CMV-seropositive. Specimen: PBMCs. The CDR3 coding sequence is TGTGCCAGTAGCTATTCGACAGGGTTCCCTGATCAGCCCCAGCATTTT. This gives the protein CASSYSTGFPDQPQHF.